This T cell receptor (beta chain) was found in a study of CD8+CD57+ T cells in acquired aplastic anemia. Study context: Sorted CD4+ and CD8+ cell DNA averaged roughly 3.2 ug.

Germline-derived CDR1 and CDR2 are SEHNR and FQNEAQ (reference sequence). V lost 6 bases, J lost 3 bases, and 12 bases lay in between. This CDR3 is 13 amino acids long. Genomic DNA provided the template from which TCR beta VDJ and CDR3 profiles were obtained. TCRdb analysed the reads with MiXCR anew, one entry per CDR3 protein. This sample yields around 430,000 distinct CDR3 sequences, of which under 40% are seen a single time; less than 0.85% belongs to the top ten. The patients chosen for sequencing had shown expansion of CD8+CD57+ cells (detected by flow cytometry). A severe acquired aplastic anemia diagnosis applied to all patients. With regard to this clonotype: The target antigen is unknown.

General study findings and limits: Researchers reported that CD8+ Simpson's diversity was not significantly different in patients versus controls.

The source material was sorted CD4+, CD8+, or CD8+CD57+ T cells (not recorded which) from PBMCs. This receptor was taken from a human donor with aplastic anemia. The chain uses TRBV7-9 and TRBJ2-7, with a weak D call TRBD1 (6 bases). In DNA form, the CDR3 reads TGTGCCAGCAGGCCAGGGGACCGCTACGAGCAGTACTTC. It codes for CASRPGDRYEQYF.